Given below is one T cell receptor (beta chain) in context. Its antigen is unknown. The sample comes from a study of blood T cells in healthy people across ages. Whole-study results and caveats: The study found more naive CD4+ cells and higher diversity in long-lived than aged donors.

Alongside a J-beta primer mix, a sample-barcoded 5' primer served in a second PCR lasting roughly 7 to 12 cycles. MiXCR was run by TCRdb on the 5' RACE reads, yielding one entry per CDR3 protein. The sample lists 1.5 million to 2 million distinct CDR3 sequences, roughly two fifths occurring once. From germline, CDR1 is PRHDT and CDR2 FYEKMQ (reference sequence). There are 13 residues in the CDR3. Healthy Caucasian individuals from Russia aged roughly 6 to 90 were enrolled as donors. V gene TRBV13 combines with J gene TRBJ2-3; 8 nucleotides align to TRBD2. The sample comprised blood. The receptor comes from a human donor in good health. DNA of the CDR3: TGTGCTATCCGGGGGGGGCGCACAGATACGCAGTATTTT. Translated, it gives CAIRGGRTDTQYF.